Listed below are T cell receptor beta chains from one sample, sequenced in a study of Ad26.COV2.S vaccination and SARS-CoV-2 variants. Clones were read by immunoSEQ multiplex PCR, and TCRdb kept only the in-frame ones, dropping some. This sample has under 550,000 clones, with over 75% found just once. The sequenced sample was peripheral blood, obtained in a trial of Ad26.COV2.S vaccine versus placebo. The receptors derive from a person aged 18-60 years who received the Ad26.COV2.S COVID-19 vaccine or a placebo. Both conserved end residues are part of each CDR3. A D gene is named only where the DNA matches it firmly. A clone size is listed for some rows: how often the clone was seen (once, few, many), or a class if it is expanded.

D: .
J: TRBJ1-1
V: TRBV5-1
size: few
CDR3: CASSLLNGANTEAFF
DNA: TGCGCCAGCAGCTTATTAAACGGAGCGAACACTGAAGCTTTCTTT

D: TRBD1
J: TRBJ2-3
V: TRBV9
size: .
CDR3: CASSARRTGGYTDTQYF
DNA: TGTGCCAGCAGCGCAAGGAGGACAGGGGGGTACACAGATACGCAGTATTTT

D: .
J: TRBJ1-5
V: TRBV5-6
size: .
CDR3: CASSLVGGPQHF
DNA: TGTGCCAGCAGCTTGGTGGGGGGACCCCAGCATTTT

D: .
J: TRBJ1-1
V: TRBV6-1
size: once
CDR3: CASSEEDSWAGLNTEAFF
DNA: TGTGCCAGCAGTGAAGAGGATTCCTGGGCCGGACTGAACACTGAAGCTTTCTTT

D: TRBD1
J: TRBJ1-4
V: TRBV11-2
size: .
CDR3: CASSLDRGANEKLFF
DNA: TGTGCCAGCAGCTTGGACAGGGGGGCTAATGAAAAACTGTTTTTT

D: TRBD1
J: TRBJ1-2
V: TRBV7-6
size: .
CDR3: CASSSWDRANYGYTF
DNA: TGTGCCAGCAGCTCCTGGGACAGAGCTAACTATGGCTACACCTTC

D: .
J: TRBJ2-1
V: TRBV28
size: .
CDR3: CASSPGGRGPSSNEQFF
DNA: TGTGCCAGCAGTCCAGGCGGGCGGGGGCCATCCTCCAATGAGCAGTTCTTC

D: .
J: TRBJ1-2
V: TRBV12-3/TRBV12-4
size: .
CDR3: CASSFRTAYGYTF
DNA: TGTGCCAGCAGTTTCAGGACAGCCTATGGCTACACCTTC

D: TRBD2
J: TRBJ2-1
V: TRBV5-1
size: .
CDR3: CASSLLRGLAGKSYNEQFF
DNA: TGCGCCAGCAGCTTGTTAAGGGGACTAGCGGGGAAATCCTACAATGAGCAGTTCTTC

D: TRBD2
J: TRBJ2-3
V: TRBV18
size: .
CDR3: CASSRSGGARTDTQYF
DNA: TGTGCCAGCTCACGGAGCGGGGGGGCCCGCACAGATACGCAGTATTTT

D: .
J: TRBJ2-2
V: TRBV4-3
size: .
CDR3: CASSQDPSWTGELFF
DNA: TGCGCCAGCAGCCAAGATCCTAGTTGGACCGGGGAGCTGTTTTTT

D: .
J: TRBJ2-1
V: TRBV27
size: .
CDR3: CASRLKQVGNNEQFF
DNA: TGTGCCAGCAGACTAAAACAGGTTGGGAACAATGAGCAGTTCTTC

D: .
J: TRBJ1-1
V: TRBV14
size: .
CDR3: CASSARGFMNTEAFF
DNA: TGTGCCAGCAGCGCTAGGGGGTTCATGAACACTGAAGCTTTCTTT

D: TRBD2
J: TRBJ2-5
V: TRBV2
size: .
CDR3: CASSEGASGQETQYF
DNA: TGTGCCAGCAGTGAAGGGGCTAGCGGACAAGAGACCCAGTACTTC

D: .
J: TRBJ1-1
V: TRBV3-1/TRBV3-2
size: .
CDR3: CASSPNRDYTEAFF
DNA: TGTGCCAGCAGCCCAAACAGGGATTACACTGAAGCTTTCTTT

D: TRBD1
J: TRBJ2-7
V: TRBV11-2
size: .
CDR3: CASSLGVTGGFYEQYF
DNA: TGTGCCAGCAGCTTAGGAGTCACAGGGGGGTTTTACGAGCAGTACTTC

D: .
J: TRBJ2-3
V: TRBV28
size: .
CDR3: CASSSRPRDPTDTQYF
DNA: TGTGCCAGCAGTTCCAGACCCCGGGACCCCACAGATACGCAGTATTTT

D: TRBD1
J: TRBJ2-3
V: TRBV11-3
size: .
CDR3: CASSFGTASTDTQYF
DNA: TGTGCCAGCAGCTTCGGGACAGCTAGCACAGATACGCAGTATTTT

D: TRBD2
J: TRBJ2-1
V: TRBV9
size: .
CDR3: CASSGGLAGGNEQFF
DNA: TGTGCCAGCAGCGGAGGACTAGCGGGGGGTAATGAGCAGTTCTTC

D: .
J: TRBJ1-6
V: TRBV7-2
size: .
CDR3: CASSLTGTANNSPLHF
DNA: TGTGCCAGCAGCCTAACCGGGACGGCAAATAATTCACCCCTCCACTTT

D: TRBD1
J: TRBJ2-7
V: TRBV10-3
size: .
CDR3: CAISSSGGPYEQYF
DNA: TGTGCCATCAGTTCCTCAGGGGGCCCCTACGAGCAGTACTTC

D: .
J: TRBJ2-2
V: TRBV11-1
size: .
CDR3: CASSLAGGRFWNTGELFF
DNA: TGTGCCAGCAGCTTAGCGGGTGGGAGGTTTTGGAACACCGGGGAGCTGTTTTTT

D: .
J: TRBJ1-3
V: TRBV6-5
size: .
CDR3: CASSLSRWGNTIYF
DNA: TGTGCCAGCAGCCTCTCACGCTGGGGAAACACCATATATTTT

D: TRBD2
J: TRBJ2-5
V: TRBV5-1
size: .
CDR3: CASSSTSGQETQYF
DNA: TGCGCCAGCAGCTCAACTAGCGGGCAAGAGACCCAGTACTTC

D: .
J: TRBJ1-5
V: TRBV2
size: .
CDR3: CASLDSVSNQPQHF
DNA: TGTGCCAGCCTGGACAGTGTGAGCAATCAGCCCCAGCATTTT

D: .
J: TRBJ1-6
V: TRBV2
size: .
CDR3: CASRVNSPLHF
DNA: TGTGCCAGCAGAGTAAATTCACCCCTCCACTTT

D: TRBD1
J: TRBJ2-7
V: TRBV28
size: .
CDR3: CASNQGAEEQYF
DNA: TGTGCCAGCAATCAGGGGGCTGAGGAGCAGTACTTC

D: TRBD1
J: TRBJ1-1
V: TRBV6-2/TRBV6-3
size: .
CDR3: CASSQTGGAPADAFF
DNA: TGTGCCAGCAGTCAAACAGGGGGCGCCCCGGCGGACGCTTTCTTT

D: TRBD1
J: TRBJ1-2
V: TRBV5-1
size: .
CDR3: CASSLTGGELDGYTF
DNA: TGCGCCAGCAGCTTGACAGGGGGGGAACTAGATGGCTACACCTTC

D: .
J: TRBJ1-1
V: TRBV7-9
size: .
CDR3: CASSLGVGNTEAFF
DNA: TGTGCCAGCAGCTTAGGGGTAGGGAACACTGAAGCTTTCTTT

D: .
J: TRBJ1-2
V: TRBV11-1
size: .
CDR3: CASSEFPLNYGYTF
DNA: TGTGCCAGCAGCGAGTTCCCGCTTAACTATGGCTACACCTTC

D: TRBD1
J: TRBJ2-1
V: TRBV9
size: .
CDR3: CASNPGQANNEQFF
DNA: TGTGCCAGCAACCCGGGACAGGCTAACAATGAGCAGTTCTTC

D: .
J: TRBJ2-2
V: TRBV9
size: .
CDR3: CASSVEGGELFF
DNA: TGTGCCAGCAGCGTAGAAGGGGGGGAGCTGTTTTTT

D: TRBD1
J: TRBJ1-1
V: TRBV5-1
size: .
CDR3: CASSLAQGAGTEAFF
DNA: TGCGCCAGCAGCTTGGCCCAGGGGGCCGGCACTGAAGCTTTCTTT

D: TRBD2
J: TRBJ2-5
V: TRBV19
size: .
CDR3: CASSATSGVRETQYF
DNA: TGTGCCAGTAGTGCGACTAGCGGGGTAAGAGAGACCCAGTACTTC

D: .
J: TRBJ2-7
V: TRBV13
size: .
CDR3: CASTASSLYEQYF
DNA: TGTGCCAGCACCGCTAGCAGCCTCTACGAGCAGTACTTC

D: TRBD1
J: TRBJ2-5
V: TRBV27
size: .
CDR3: CATRRSGQGETQYF
DNA: TGTGCCACCCGGAGGTCGGGACAGGGCGAGACCCAGTACTTC

D: TRBD1
J: TRBJ1-6
V: TRBV6-5
size: few
CDR3: CASSWGTGGSPLHF
DNA: TGTGCCAGCAGTTGGGGGACAGGGGGATCACCCCTCCACTTT

D: .
J: TRBJ1-1
V: TRBV11-2
size: .
CDR3: CASQDYRATMNTEAFF
DNA: TGTGCCAGCCAGGACTACAGGGCTACAATGAACACTGAAGCTTTCTTT

D: TRBD1
J: TRBJ1-2
V: TRBV5-6
size: .
CDR3: CASSFQGALNYGYTF
DNA: TGTGCCAGCAGCTTCCAGGGGGCGCTTAACTATGGCTACACCTTC

D: .
J: TRBJ2-5
V: TRBV19
size: .
CDR3: CASRIGRPETRYF
DNA: TGTGCCAGTAGGATCGGGCGTCCAGAGACCCGGTACTTC

D: .
J: TRBJ1-3
V: TRBV18
size: .
CDR3: CASSPAPDGNTIYF
DNA: TGTGCCAGCTCACCAGCCCCGGATGGAAACACCATATATTTT

D: .
J: TRBJ2-5
V: TRBV10-3
size: .
CDR3: CAITPDVGETQYF
DNA: TGTGCCATCACCCCGGACGTGGGGGAGACCCAGTACTTC

D: .
J: TRBJ2-2
V: TRBV5-1
size: .
CDR3: CASSRGRDTGELFF
DNA: TGCGCCAGCAGCCGGGGGCGTGACACCGGGGAGCTGTTTTTT

D: .
J: TRBJ2-2
V: TRBV5-4
size: .
CDR3: CASSLGGTQNTGELFF
DNA: TGTGCCAGCAGCTTAGGCGGGACGCAGAACACCGGGGAGCTGTTTTTT

D: .
J: TRBJ1-2
V: TRBV30
size: .
CDR3: CAWQPYNYGYTF
DNA: TGTGCCTGGCAACCCTATAACTATGGCTACACCTTC

D: .
J: TRBJ2-1
V: TRBV28
size: once
CDR3: CASSLTGDGSSYNEQFF
DNA: TGTGCCAGCAGTTTAACAGGGGACGGGAGCTCCTACAATGAGCAGTTCTTC

D: .
J: TRBJ1-2
V: TRBV11-2
size: many
CDR3: CASSLMQAGYGYTF
DNA: TGTGCCAGCAGCTTAATGCAAGCGGGCTATGGCTACACCTTC

D: .
J: TRBJ2-3
V: TRBV6-5
size: .
CDR3: CASRSGSPDTQYF
DNA: TGTGCCAGCAGATCGGGGTCCCCAGATACGCAGTATTTT

D: .
J: TRBJ1-2
V: TRBV7-2
size: .
CDR3: CASSNRFGNYGYTF
DNA: TGTGCCAGCAGCAACCGGTTTGGTAACTATGGCTACACCTTC

D: TRBD1
J: TRBJ1-5
V: TRBV6-6
size: .
CDR3: CASSRDRGRQPQHF
DNA: TGTGCCAGCAGTCGCGACAGGGGGCGTCAGCCCCAGCATTTT

D: .
J: TRBJ1-1
V: TRBV7-2
size: .
CDR3: CASSLGLGREVAFF
DNA: TGTGCCAGCAGCTTAGGTTTGGGGCGGGAAGTGGCTTTCTTT

D: .
J: TRBJ2-5
V: TRBV9
size: .
CDR3: CASSSSDLQETQYF
DNA: TGTGCCAGCAGCTCCTCGGACTTGCAAGAGACCCAGTACTTC

D: .
J: TRBJ2-7
V: TRBV12-3/TRBV12-4
size: .
CDR3: CASSASYEQYF
DNA: TGTGCCAGCAGTGCCTCCTACGAGCAGTACTTC

D: TRBD2
J: TRBJ2-3
V: TRBV6-4
size: .
CDR3: CASSDSGASGVTTDTQYF
DNA: TGTGCCAGCAGTGACTCGGGGGCTAGCGGGGTCACCACAGATACGCAGTATTTT